This T cell receptor (beta chain) was sequenced during a study of cytomegalovirus exposure and HLA in healthy donors. Whole-study context: There were 100 million to 130 million unique TCR beta sequences, drawn from 150 million to 200 million T cells, in an earlier analysis.

Study findings and constraints: A further, later analysis showed that HLA-associated TCR beta chains (compared with equally common others) were more clonally expanded.

This CDR3 has 16 residues. In germline, CDR1 is SGHTA, CDR2 FQGNSA. J was trimmed by 3 bases and V by 2 bases; bases with no gene match: 5. The study ran its PCR with 60 Vbeta and 13 Jbeta primers. Using immunoSEQ multiplex PCR, the repertoire was profiled, and TCRdb retains in-frame clones only, with some absent. The repertoire holds just under 250,000 clones, 82% seen once, with 5.4% in the top ten. Notes on this clone: The antigen is unknown.

The chain carries TRBV7-2 and TRBJ2-4, with 9 bases that match TRBD2. The sequenced sample consisted of PBMCs. This TCR was sampled from a woman in her thirties or forties in good health and CMV-seropositive. The CDR3 loop reads CASSLSSGGHKNIQYF. The DNA for the CDR3 is TGTGCCAGCAGCTTAAGTAGCGGGGGACACAAAAACATTCAGTACTTC.